This TCR beta chain comes out of a study of T-cell reconstitution after alpha-beta-depleted transplantation in children. Researchers prepared the TCRbeta library using unique molecular identifiers, the study reports. MiXCR was run by TCRdb on the PCR reads, yielding one entry per CDR3 protein. The sample has 500,000 to 750,000 distinct CDR3 sequences, 10% to 15% seen once. Study outcomes and limitations: At one year after transplant, newly produced T cells mostly accounted for T-cell counts and diversity. Expanded clones from the graft, numbering several hundred, reportedly supplied alpha-beta T cells about two months after transplant.

Germline V gene data show CDR1 as DFQATT and CDR2 as SNEGSKA (reference sequence). V lost 2 bases, J lost 6 bases, and 10 bases stayed unmatched. The CDR3 spans 17 residues. About this clonotype: Its matching antigen is unknown.

Source: PBMCs, mostly from graft donor cells, taken 360 days after TCRalphabeta/CD19-depleted stem cell transplant. The chain recombines TRBV20-1 with TRBJ2-1, with 13 bases identical to TRBD2. The TCR sequence derives from a male patient aged 10 to 17 who had a stem cell transplant for acute myeloid leukemia, so the T cells may come from the graft donor. The CDR3 bases are TGCAGTGCTAGATCCACGAAGGGACTAGCGGGAACCAATGAGCAGTTCTTC. This gives the protein CSARSTKGLAGTNEQFF.